A single sample is the source of the 16 T cell receptor beta chains below, sequenced in a study of blood T cell repertoires in COVID-19. The assay was immunoSEQ multiplex PCR, and TCRdb's table has in-frame clones only and misses some. The sample shows about 130,000 clones, approximately 74% of them seen only once. The material sequenced was peripheral blood. The origin of the receptors is a man aged 60 to 69 with acute or convalescent COVID-19.

The chain joins TRBV29-1 to TRBJ1-1; D not resolved. The V end lost 3 bases, the J end lost 7 bases, and 12 bases lay between the germline ends. This CDR3 comprises 12 residues. Germline CDR1 is SQVTM and CDR2 is ANQGSEA. CDR3 bases: TGCAGCGTTGATGAGGGTTATGGTGAAGCTTTCTTT. Its translation is CSVDEGYGEAFF.

The chain couples TRBV18 to TRBJ1-6, with 8 bases that match TRBD1. This CDR3 region has 17 residues. V lost 0 bases and J lost 8; bases outside the gene matches: 9. Germline V lookup: CDR1 KGHSH, CDR2 LQKENI. CDR3 residues: CASSPPLSTQGDSPLHF. The CDR3 nucleotides are TGTGCCAGCTCACCACCCCTTTCGACACAGGGGGATTCACCCCTCCACTTT.

The chain joins TRBV7-2 to TRBJ1-6; no clear D gene. V was cut by 8 bases and J by 7 bases, with 15 bases left in between. The CDR3 is made up of 14 amino acids. CDR1 and CDR2 (germline): SGHTA, FQGNSA. The CDR3 region is CASVPGIQNSPLHF. The CDR3 DNA reads as TGTGCCAGCGTCCCCGGGATCCAAAATTCACCCCTCCACTTT. The full variable domain, in which reference TRBV7-2 and TRBJ1-6 provide the parts outside the CDR3, is GAGVSQSPSNKVTEKGKDVELRCDPISGHTALYWYRQSLGQGLEFLIYFQGNSAPDKSGLPSDRFSAERTGGSVSTLTIQRTQQEDSAVYLCASVPGIQNSPLHFGNGTRLTVT.

This clone occurred a few times. V and J are TRBV5-6 and TRBJ2-1, with 10 bases lining up with TRBD2. Trimming took 0 bases from V and 6 from J; bases not matched to a gene: 9. The CDR3 totals 17 residues. Germline V gene data show CDR1 as SGHDT and CDR2 as YYEEEE. This chain's CDR3 is CASSLVYGLAGANEQFF. The CDR3 DNA is TGTGCCAGCAGCTTGGTCTATGGCCTAGCGGGGGCCAATGAGCAGTTCTTC.

This chain connects TRBV9 to TRBJ2-6, with TRBD1 identical over 7 bases. This CDR3 comprises 17 residues. Germline V lookup: CDR1 SGDLS, CDR2 YYNGEE. Trimming took 3 bases from V and 2 from J; bases not matched to a gene: 8. The CDR3 coding sequence is TGTGCCAGCAGCGACCACAGGGGCCCCGCTGGGGCCAACGTCCTGACTTTC. As protein: CASSDHRGPAGANVLTF. Variable domain in full (rest from reference TRBV9 and TRBJ2-6): DSGVTQTPKHLITATGQRVTLRCSPRSGDLSVYWYQQSLDQGLQFLIQYYNGEERAKGNILERFSAQQFPDLHSELNLSSLELGDSALYFCASSDHRGPAGANVLTFGAGSRLTVL.

This chain links TRBV2 with TRBJ2-1; TRBD1 matches at 7 bases. The V gene's germline CDR1 is SNHLY and CDR2 FYNNEI. This CDR3 has 15 residues. V dropped 3 bases and J dropped 0; count of bases not matched to a gene: 2. CDR3 bases: TGTGCCAGCAGTGAGGACAGGAGCTCCTACAATGAGCAGTTCTTC. As protein: CASSEDRSSYNEQFF.

The chain couples TRBV6-5 to TRBJ1-1; D call uncertain. This CDR3 comprises 14 residues. V was shortened by 7 bases and J by 1 base, with 13 bases between the two germline ends. Germline CDR1 and CDR2: MNHEY and SVGAGI. This CDR3 reads CASTRPEANTEAFF. The CDR3 DNA reads TGTGCCAGCACCCGGCCGGAGGCGAACACTGAAGCTTTCTTT.

This clone was seen a handful of times. This sequence joins TRBV30 and TRBJ2-7; D is perhaps TRBD1 (5 bases). Germline assignment: CDR1 GTSNPN and CDR2 SVGIG (reference sequence). V lost 0 bases to trimming and J lost 5 bases, with 14 bases between them. This CDR3 is built from 14 residues. The CDR3 nucleotides are TGTGCCTGGAGTGTTTGGGGCCGCACCCACGAGCAGTACTTC. This gives the protein CAWSVWGRTHEQYF.

This clone was found once. The chain is built from TRBV9 and TRBJ2-5, with 13 bases that match TRBD2. Germline trimming cut 4 bases from V and 2 bases from J; bases unmatched to any gene: 8. The germline V gene encodes CDR1 SGDLS and CDR2 YYNGEE. This CDR3 spans 17 amino acids. For the CDR3, the DNA is TGTGCCAGCAGCCAGACGGGACTAGCGGGGAATCAAGAGACCCAGTACTTC. This gives the protein CASSQTGLAGNQETQYF.

The rearrangement uses TRBV30 and TRBJ1-1; 10 positions match TRBD1. The junction had 4 bases not matched to a gene; V was cut back by 8 bases and J by 4 bases. The CDR3 has 12 amino acids. Germline V gene data show CDR1 as GTSNPN and CDR2 as SVGIG (reference sequence). CDR3 nucleotide sequence: TGTGCCATGGACAGGGGGAGCACTGAAGCTTTCTTT. Amino acids: CAMDRGSTEAFF.

The chain couples TRBV3-1 (or the pseudogene TRBV3-2) to TRBJ1-2; 7 positions match TRBD1. Germline CDR1 is LGHDT and CDR2 is YNNKEL (reference sequence). The CDR3 spans 14 residues. The ends lost 4 bases at V and 6 bases at J; junction bases unmatched: 8. The CDR3 loop reads CASSRATGKNGYTF. CDR3 coding DNA: TGTGCCAGCAGCCGCGCGACAGGGAAGAATGGCTACACCTTC.

This clone was counted a single time. The chain joins TRBV9 to TRBJ1-2; 10 nucleotides line up with TRBD1. Germline trimming cut 3 bases from V and 4 bases from J; bases unmatched to any gene: 6. Germline-derived CDR1 and CDR2 are SGDLS and YYNGEE. This CDR3 has 15 residues. CDR3 DNA: TGTGCCAGCAGCGGACGGGACAGGGGCGGCTATGGCTACACCTTC. It encodes CASSGRDRGGYGYTF.

V usage is TRBV24-1 and J usage is TRBJ2-7, with 10 bases matching TRBD1. The CDR3 loop spans 16 amino acids. After removal of 4 bases from V and 1 base from J, the junction contained 6 bases not matched to a gene. Germline assignment: CDR1 KGHDR and CDR2 SFDVKD. CDR3 DNA: TGTGCCACCAGTGAGCGTGACAGGGGGCTATCCTACGAGCAGTACTTC. It specifies CATSERDRGLSYEQYF.

This sequence joins TRBV15 and TRBJ2-3; D unclear. The CDR3 has 13 residues. Per the germline V gene, CDR1 is LNHNV and CDR2 is YYDKDF (reference sequence). V lost 5 bases and J 6 bases, leaving 12 bases between the germline ends. CDR3 DNA: TGTGCCACCAGCGGGTTCTTGAGGGATACGCAGTATTTT. Encoded protein: CATSGFLRDTQYF.

The gene calls are TRBV11-3 and TRBJ2-7; TRBD2 matches at 16 bases. With 5 bases clipped from V and 6 bases from J, the junction kept 7 bases outside the gene matches. The CDR3 extends over 16 amino acids. Germline V gene data show CDR1 as SGHNT and CDR2 as YENEEA. CDR3 protein: CASSPGTSGRAREQYF. CDR3 bases: TGTGCCAGCAGCCCCGGGACTAGCGGGAGGGCCCGCGAGCAGTACTTC.

The CDR3 region is CAWSSQGSYEQYF. CDR3 DNA: TGTGCCTGGAGCTCACAGGGGTCCTACGAGCAGTACTTC. The chain carries TRBV30 and TRBJ2-7; 7 bases fit TRBD1. The V gene's germline CDR1 is GTSNPN and CDR2 SVGIG (reference sequence). The CDR3 covers 13 residues. The trim removed 3 bases at V and 1 base at J, leaving 3 bases unmatched.